The 30 T cell receptor beta chains listed next were all sequenced from one sample in a study of graft-versus-host responses after intestinal transplantation (TCRdb year 2021). Library method: the immunoSEQ multiplex PCR assay. What TCRdb holds here is the immuneACCESS table cut down to in-frame rearrangements. Part of the clones is not present; checked against another copy, under half of the missing clones reflect an unresolved V gene, and the others are unexplained. Counted in this sample were about 80,000 clones; about 90% of them appeared once. The ten largest make up 0.55% to 0.8% of the sample. This specimen was PBMCs, taken 98 days after intestinal transplantation. The receptors come from a human patient who received an intestinal transplant, so some T cells may come from the graft donor.

In this sample, this clone turned up once. This chain connects TRBV4-1 to TRBJ2-3, with D possibly being TRBD2 (5 bases). Trimming stripped 0 bases from V and 1 base from J, with 11 bases between. This CDR3 has 16 amino acids. The germline V gene encodes CDR1 MGHRA and CDR2 YSYEKL. The CDR3 sequence: CASSQEPERGTDTQYF. For the CDR3, the DNA is TGCGCCAGCAGCCAAGAGCCCGAGAGGGGCACAGATACGCAGTATTTT.

The chain uses TRBV2 and TRBJ2-7, with 8 bases aligning to TRBD2. The CDR3 is made up of 15 amino acids. Germline V gene lookup returns CDR1 SNHLY and CDR2 FYNNEI. With 7 bases clipped from V and 1 base from J, the junction kept 9 bases outside the gene matches. The CDR3 spells CASIRRGGGSYEQYF. In nucleotides, the CDR3 is TGTGCCAGCATTCGGCGTGGCGGGGGGTCCTACGAGCAGTACTTC.

This chain links TRBV10-3 with TRBJ2-7; D might be TRBD1 (6 bases). The CDR3 contains 14 residues. V lost 4 bases, J lost 7 bases, and 17 bases lay in between. The germline V gene encodes CDR1 ENHRY and CDR2 SYGVKD. The CDR3 here is CAISAVLQGSEQYF. Here the CDR3 DNA reads TGTGCCATCAGTGCAGTATTACAGGGCTCAGAGCAGTACTTC.

The CDR3 DNA follows: TGTGCCAGCAGCCCCCGAGGGGGAGCTAACTATGGCTACACCTTC. The encoded protein is CASSPRGGANYGYTF. This chain connects TRBV7-3 to TRBJ1-2; possibly TRBD1 for D (6 bases). Germline V lookup: CDR1 SGHTA, CDR2 FQGTGA. The CDR3 is 15 amino acids. Between the trimmed V and J ends, which lost 5 bases and 0 bases, there was a span of 13 bases.

This clone was seen only once. V and J are TRBV10-3 and TRBJ1-2; no reliable D call. Trimming took off 0 bases at V and 7 bases at J, with 18 bases between the two ends. Germline V lookup: CDR1 ENHRY, CDR2 SYGVKD. This CDR3 has 16 amino acids. The CDR3 is CAISESIFTAGGGYTF. The DNA of the CDR3 is TGTGCCATCAGTGAGTCGATTTTTACAGCCGGAGGTGGCTACACCTTC.

This chain's CDR3 is CASSQVFLGEQYF. CDR3 nucleotides: TGCGCCAGCAGCCAAGTCTTCCTGGGGGAGCAGTACTTC. The genes are TRBV4-3 and TRBJ2-7; D not certain. Germline CDR1 reads LGHNA; CDR2 reads YSLEER. The ends were cut back, 1 base at V and 7 bases at J, with 11 bases in the middle. The CDR3 is 13 amino acids.

This chain connects TRBV30 to TRBJ2-5; weak D call: TRBD2 (6 bases). The CDR3 totals 14 residues. Germline CDR1 GTSNPN, CDR2 SVGIG (reference sequence). With 4 bases removed from V and 2 bases from J, the gap between germline ends came to 14 bases. This CDR3 reads CAWNSGLAQETQYF. CDR3 sequence (DNA): TGTGCCTGGAATTCGGGACTGGCACAAGAGACCCAGTACTTC. The variable domain in full, with the rest retrieved from reference TRBV30 and TRBJ2-5, is SQTIHQWPATLVQPVGSPLSLECTVEGTSNPNLYWYRQAAGRGLQLLFYSVGIGQISSEVPQNLSASRPQDRQFILSSKKLLLSDSGFYLCAWNSGLAQETQYFGPGTRLLVL.

The chain recombines TRBV28 with TRBJ2-3, with TRBD2 matching over 9 bases. This CDR3 region has 16 residues. Germline V gene sequence: CDR1 MDHEN, CDR2 SYDVKM. The V and J ends lost 10 bases and 0 bases, in that order; junction bases with no gene match: 11. This chain's CDR3 is CATNSPTSGSTDTQYF. CDR3 DNA: TGTGCCACAAATTCCCCGACTAGCGGTAGCACAGATACGCAGTATTTT.

The chain carries TRBV27 and TRBJ1-4, with 9 bases that match TRBD1. Germline V gene lookup returns CDR1 MNHEY and CDR2 SMNVEV (reference sequence). The CDR3 is 15 residues long. After removal of 7 bases from V and 5 bases from J, the junction contained 8 bases not matched to a gene. The CDR3 reads CASNWDREQNEKLFF. The DNA for the CDR3 is TGTGCCAGCAACTGGGACAGGGAGCAAAATGAAAAACTGTTTTTT.

V is TRBV18 and J is TRBJ2-6; D is undetermined. CDR1 is KGHSH and CDR2 is LQKENI in the germline V gene. The V and J ends lost 5 bases and 0 bases respectively, with 14 bases between them. This CDR3 is built from 17 residues. CDR3: CASSYTPADSGANVLTF. CDR3 nucleotide sequence: TGTGCCAGCTCATATACCCCGGCGGACTCTGGGGCCAACGTCCTGACTTTC.

This rearrangement joins TRBV4-2 to TRBJ2-1; D perhaps matches TRBD2 (6 bases). V lost 3 bases, J lost 4 bases, and 13 bases lay in between. The germline CDR1 and CDR2 sequences are LGHNA and YNFKEQ. This CDR3 comprises 15 residues. CDR3 coding DNA: TGTGCCAGCAGCCACGTTGCGGGACCTTACAATGAGCAGTTCTTC. Its protein product is CASSHVAGPYNEQFF.

Here the CDR3 reads CASSLEQGAYEQYF. The DNA for the CDR3 is TGTGCCAGCAGCTTAGAACAGGGGGCGTACGAGCAGTACTTC. The rearrangement joins TRBV7-9 to TRBJ2-7, with 9 positions matching TRBD1. With V trimmed by 1 base and J by 4 bases, 2 bases remained unmatched. The CDR3 totals 14 residues. CDR1 and CDR2 (germline): SEHNR, FQNEAQ (reference sequence). The full variable domain, in which reference TRBV7-9 and TRBJ2-7 provide the parts outside the CDR3, is DTGVSQNPRHKITKRGQNVTFRCDPISEHNRLYWYRQTLGQGPEFLTYFQNEAQLEKSRLLSDRFSAERPKGSFSTLEIQRTEQGDSAMYLCASSLEQGAYEQYFGPGTRLTVT.

DNA of the CDR3: TGTGCCAGCAGTGATCACTGGAATTCACCCCTCCACTTT. Protein: CASSDHWNSPLHF. This chain joins TRBV25-1 and TRBJ1-6; D call uncertain. Germline V CDR1 and CDR2: MGHDK, SYGVNS. The V and J ends lost 3 bases and 7 bases respectively, with 7 bases between them. This CDR3 is 13 amino acids long.

On this clone: Mismatch with germline at one junction end may stem from a read error. V usage is TRBV2 and J usage is TRBJ2-1; D uncertain. Germline V CDR1 and CDR2: SNHLY, FYNNEI. CDR3 length equals 10 residues. CDR3 sequence (DNA): TGCCCGCCCCAGGACAATGAGCAGTTCTTC. Its protein product is CPPQDNEQFF. Together with reference TRBV2 and TRBJ2-1, the CDR3 gives the full variable domain: EPEVTQTPSHQVTQMGQEVILRCVPISNHLYFYWYRQILGQKVEFLVSFYNNEISEKSEIFDDQFSVERPDGSNFTLKIRSTKLEDSAMYFCPPQDNEQFFGPGTRLTVL.

This clone has a single count. The V and J genes are TRBV7-3 and TRBJ2-3; tentative D call: TRBD1 (5 bases). The germline V gene encodes CDR1 SGHTA and CDR2 FQGTGA. V shed 2 bases and J shed 0 bases, with 9 bases lying between them. The CDR3 loop spans 15 amino acids. CDR3 bases: TGTGCCAGCAGCTTAGACAGTGCTAGCACAGATACGCAGTATTTT. It specifies CASSLDSASTDTQYF. Variable domain in full (rest from reference TRBV7-3 and TRBJ2-3): GAGVSQTPSNKVTEKGKYVELRCDPISGHTALYWYRQSLGQGPEFLIYFQGTGAADDSGLPNDRFFAVRPEGSVSTLKIQRTERGDSAVYLCASSLDSASTDTQYFGPGTRLTVL.

The rearrangement joins TRBV19 to TRBJ2-5; 7 nucleotides match TRBD2. CDR3 length: 14 residues. V dropped 5 bases and J dropped 1; count of bases not matched to a gene: 4. Germline V lookup: CDR1 LNHDA, CDR2 SQIVND (reference sequence). This chain's CDR3 is CASSVGGFQETQYF. CDR3 sequence (DNA): TGTGCCAGTAGTGTCGGGGGGTTCCAAGAGACCCAGTACTTC.

The chain couples TRBV6-4 to TRBJ1-5; no firm D call. Trimming removed 0 bases from V and 2 bases from J, with 5 bases in between. The CDR3 sequence is 14 residues long. Germline loops: CDR1 MRHNA, CDR2 SNTAGT. CDR3 region: CASSDSGGNQPQHF. CDR3 bases: TGTGCCAGCAGTGACTCCGGGGGCAATCAGCCCCAGCATTTT.

This chain connects TRBV20-1 to TRBJ2-3; D uncertain. Per the germline V gene, CDR1 is DFQATT and CDR2 is SNEGSKA (reference sequence). V was cut by 3 bases and J by 0 bases, with 1 base left in between. This CDR3 is 11 amino acids long. The CDR3 protein is CSARSTDTQYF. The CDR3 region has the DNA TGCAGTGCTAGGAGCACAGATACGCAGTATTTT.

The chain uses TRBV12-2 and TRBJ1-5; the table's TRBD1 call for D was not verified on the DNA. TRBV12-2 constitutes a pseudogene. The CDR3 covers 13 residues. Here the CDR3 DNA reads TGTGCAGACGGACGACAGGGGTATCAGCCCCAGCATTTT. Its protein product is CADGRQGYQPQHF.

V and J are TRBV19 and TRBJ1-6; D is perhaps TRBD1 (6 bases). V lost 3 bases to trimming and J lost 10 bases, with 16 bases between them. Germline CDR1 reads LNHDA; CDR2 reads SQIVND (reference sequence). This CDR3 contains 15 residues. CDR3 sequence: CASSISSTGLSPLHF. The CDR3 bases are TGTGCCAGTAGTATTTCCTCGACAGGCCTCTCACCCCTCCACTTT.

This rearrangement joins TRBV5-4 to TRBJ1-1; possibly TRBD1 for D (5 bases). The germline CDR1 and CDR2 sequences are SGHNT and YYREEE (reference sequence). Trimming removed 5 bases at V and 0 bases at J, with 14 bases between. This CDR3 has 15 amino acids. This CDR3 reads CASSLGGTMNTEAFF. The CDR3 nucleotides are TGTGCCAGCAGTTTAGGAGGGACTATGAACACTGAAGCTTTCTTT.

The gene calls are TRBV29-1 and TRBJ1-1; perhaps TRBD1 as D (5 bases). The CDR3 totals 14 residues. The V end lost 0 bases, the J end lost 6 bases, and 14 bases lay between the germline ends. CDR1 is SQVTM, CDR2 ANQGSEA, per germline. This chain's CDR3 is CSVEDTGGVAEAFF. The CDR3 DNA reads as TGCAGCGTTGAAGATACGGGGGGGGTCGCTGAAGCTTTCTTT. Together with reference TRBV29-1 and TRBJ1-1, the CDR3 gives the full variable domain: SAVISQKPSRDICQRGTSLTIQCQVDSQVTMMFWYRQQPGQSLTLIATANQGSEATYESGFVIDKFPISRPNLTFSTLTVSNMSPEDSSIYLCSVEDTGGVAEAFFGQGTRLTVV.

J is TRBJ2-3 and V is TRBV15; no clear D gene. Trimming cost V 0 bases and J 3 bases, with 22 bases left between them. This CDR3 is 19 amino acids long. Germline values: CDR1 LNHNV, CDR2 YYDKDF (reference sequence). The DNA for the CDR3 is TGTGCCACCAGCAGAGACTCACCCCTTCGGCAGGATAGGACAGATACGCAGTATTTT. It codes for CATSRDSPLRQDRTDTQYF.

The V call is TRBV29-1, the J call TRBJ1-1, with 10 bases aligning to TRBD1. In germline, CDR1 is SQVTM, CDR2 ANQGSEA. This CDR3 contains 15 residues. J was trimmed by 6 bases and V by 6 bases; bases with no gene match: 13. In DNA, the CDR3 is TGCAGCGTCCGACAGGGGGCGAACAGCCGCGCTGAAGCTTTCTTT. Residues: CSVRQGANSRAEAFF.

CDR3 coding DNA: TGTGCCAGCAGCCCCGGGACAGGGAGCTCTGAAGCTTTCTTT. Translating gives CASSPGTGSSEAFF. V usage is TRBV2 and J usage is TRBJ1-1, with 9 nucleotides matching TRBD1. Germline assignment: CDR1 SNHLY and CDR2 FYNNEI. V was clipped by 6 bases and J by 6 bases; unmatched bases: 8. This CDR3 spans 14 amino acids. Complete variable domain (other parts from reference TRBV2 and TRBJ1-1): EPEVTQTPSHQVTQMGQEVILRCVPISNHLYFYWYRQILGQKVEFLVSFYNNEISEKSEIFDDQFSVERPDGSNFTLKIRSTKLEDSAMYFCASSPGTGSSEAFFGQGTRLTVV.

This clone was seen a few times. J is TRBJ1-4 and V is TRBV6-1; D is ambiguous. Germline lookup yields CDR1 MNHNS and CDR2 SASEGT. This CDR3 has 12 amino acids. V lost 6 bases and J 7 bases, leaving 9 bases between the germline ends. Here the CDR3 DNA reads TGTGCCAGCAGGCCCCGGGGTGAAAAACTGTTTTTT. It specifies CASRPRGEKLFF.

The rearrangement joins TRBV29-1 to TRBJ1-2; 8 bases align to TRBD1. Germline CDR1 reads SQVTM; CDR2 reads ANQGSEA. V gave up 4 bases and J gave up 0 bases; unmatched junction bases: 4. The CDR3 extends over 14 amino acids. In DNA form, the CDR3 reads TGCAGCGTTGGACAGGGGACCCCTAACTATGGCTACACCTTC. This encodes CSVGQGTPNYGYTF.

This clone was detected only a few times. The DNA of the CDR3 is TGTGCCAGCAGCTTCAAACAGGGAGAGCAGTTCTTC. Encoded protein: CASSFKQGEQFF. V and J are TRBV11-2 and TRBJ2-1; D might be TRBD1 (6 bases). Trimming removed 3 bases from V and 10 bases from J, with 10 bases in between. CDR1 and CDR2 from the germline V gene are SGHAT and FQNNGV. The CDR3 is 12 residues long.

The chain employs TRBV7-9 and TRBJ2-1; 13 bases are shared with TRBD2. V lost 3 bases to trimming and J lost 8 bases; unmatched junction nucleotides: 1. The CDR3 is 14 amino acids. Germline V gene data show CDR1 as SEHNR and CDR2 as FQNEAQ (reference sequence). The CDR3 DNA reads TGTGCCAGCAGCTTCGGACTAGCGGGAGATGAGCAGTTCTTC. It is translated as CASSFGLAGDEQFF.

The chain joins TRBV6-1 to TRBJ2-1, with TRBD2 matching over 9 bases. After removal of 3 bases from V and 5 bases from J, the junction contained 11 bases not matched to a gene. The CDR3 consists of 17 residues. Germline CDR1 is MNHNS and CDR2 is SASEGT. CDR3 sequence: CASSDPLVAGEHNEQFF. CDR3 coding DNA: TGTGCCAGCAGTGATCCCCTGGTAGCGGGGGAACACAATGAGCAGTTCTTC.